This T cell receptor beta chain comes out of a study of T cells in Graves' hyperthyroidism and ophthalmopathy. Study-level findings and limits: In the blood, most expanded thyroid clonotypes above 0.001 appeared as well.

In regard to this clonotype: Its antigen is not identified. A much more abundant neighbour one base away suggests this may be a read error.

Authors of the study amplified TCR beta CDR3 regions from RNA transcripts. Carried out on the TCR CDR3, a first-round RT-PCR used the HTBI primer set. TCRdb itself ran the multiplex PCR reads through MiXCR, one entry per CDR3 protein. The repertoire holds around 380,000 distinct CDR3 sequences, with roughly 13% as singletons. Among the patients, aged 18 to 65, hyperthyroidism was newly diagnosed and had lasted under 2 months. A patient was excluded if there was uncontrolled infection, other autoimmune disease, pregnancy or lactation. Orbital computed tomography and thyroid ultrasound, together with serum TRAb and thyroxine and clinical symptoms, were used for diagnoses. The sequence came from a man aged 25-45 years with Graves' hyperthyroidism that later progressed to Graves' ophthalmopathy. Sequenced material: blood.

The CDR3: CASSLNQGDGQFF. The CDR3 DNA is TGTGCCAGCAGTTTAAATCAGGGGGATGGGCAGTTCTTC. The chain employs TRBV12-3 or TRBV12-4 and TRBJ2-1; 7 positions match TRBD1. CDR3 length: 13 residues. Trimming cost V 2 bases and J 12 bases; bases outside gene matches: 7.